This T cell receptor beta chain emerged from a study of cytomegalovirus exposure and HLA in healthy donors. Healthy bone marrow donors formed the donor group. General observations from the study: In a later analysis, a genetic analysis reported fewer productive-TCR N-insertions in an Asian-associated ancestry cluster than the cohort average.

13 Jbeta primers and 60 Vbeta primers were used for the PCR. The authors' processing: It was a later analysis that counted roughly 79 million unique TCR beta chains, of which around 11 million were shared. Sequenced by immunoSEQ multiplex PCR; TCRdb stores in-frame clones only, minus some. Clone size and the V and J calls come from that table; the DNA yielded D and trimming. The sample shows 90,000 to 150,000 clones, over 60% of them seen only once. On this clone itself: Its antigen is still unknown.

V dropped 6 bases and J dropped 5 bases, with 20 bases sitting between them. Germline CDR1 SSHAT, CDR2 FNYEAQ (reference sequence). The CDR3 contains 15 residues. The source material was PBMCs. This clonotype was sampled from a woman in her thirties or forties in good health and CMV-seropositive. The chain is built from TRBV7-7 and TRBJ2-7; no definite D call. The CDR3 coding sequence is TGTGCCAGCAGTCCAACAAGAACCACCTTACACGAGCAGTACTTC. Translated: CASSPTRTTLHEQYF.